These 17 T cell receptor beta chains came from one sample sequenced in a study of identifying expanded T cells in peripheral blood. Generated by immunoSEQ multiplex PCR, the TCRdb table keeps only in-frame clones and is missing some. Counted here are about 130,000 clones, 86% occurring once; the ten biggest clones make up 7.5% to 8.5%. The sequencing sample was made of blood. Source of these receptors: a person between 18 and 75 years old in good health.

J is TRBJ2-7 and V is TRBV7-9; 9 bases match TRBD1. CDR3 length: 15 residues. Trimming cost V 5 bases and J 5 bases; bases outside gene matches: 10. CDR1 is SEHNR, CDR2 FQNEAQ, per germline (reference sequence). In DNA form, the CDR3 reads TGTGCCAGCAGCGGGGGCCGGGACAGGGTCCACGAGCAGTACTTC. Protein product: CASSGGRDRVHEQYF. Combining the CDR3 with reference TRBV7-9 and TRBJ2-7 gives the whole variable domain DTGVSQNPRHKITKRGQNVTFRCDPISEHNRLYWYRQTLGQGPEFLTYFQNEAQLEKSRLLSDRFSAERPKGSFSTLEIQRTEQGDSAMYLCASSGGRDRVHEQYFGPGTRLTVT.

The chain is built from TRBV6-5 and TRBJ1-2; D ambiguous. V was clipped by 6 bases and J by 6 bases, with 8 bases between them. The CDR3 length is 11 residues. Germline values: CDR1 MNHEY, CDR2 SVGAGI. CDR3 region: CASRDGDGYTF. CDR3 bases: TGTGCCAGCAGGGACGGGGATGGCTACACCTTC.

This chain joins TRBV4-1 and TRBJ1-5, with unresolved D. The CDR3 has 16 amino acids. Trimming removed 1 base at V and 2 bases at J, with 12 bases between. CDR1 and CDR2 from the germline V gene are MGHRA and YSYEKL. The CDR3 coding sequence is TGCGCCAGCAGCCAAGTGGAGGGTCAGGGCAATCAGCCCCAGCATTTT. This translates into CASSQVEGQGNQPQHF.

This sequence joins TRBV30 and TRBJ2-3, with 7 nucleotides matching TRBD1. J lost 5 bases, V lost 0 bases, and 5 bases had no gene match. Germline CDR1 GTSNPN, CDR2 SVGIG (reference sequence). The CDR3 covers 14 residues. The DNA of the CDR3 is TGTGCCTGGAGTGTAAAGGGGGCTGTAGATACGCAGTATTTT. Translated: CAWSVKGAVDTQYF.

This clone was counted once. V gene TRBV5-1 combines with J gene TRBJ1-4; a possible D gene is TRBD1 (6 bases). Trimming stripped 0 bases from V and 5 bases from J, with 11 bases between. The length of the CDR3 is 15 residues. Germline CDR1 SGHRS, CDR2 YFSETQ. DNA for the CDR3: TGCGCCAGCAGCTTGGCTACAGGGATGAATGAAAAACTGTTTTTT. Amino acids: CASSLATGMNEKLFF.

The chain has TRBV30 and TRBJ2-5; D gene ambiguous. Germline V lookup: CDR1 GTSNPN, CDR2 SVGIG (reference sequence). V lost 1 base to trimming and J lost 5 bases, with 11 bases between them. The CDR3 contains 13 residues. The CDR3 sequence: CAWSGLFYETQYF. The CDR3 region has the DNA TGTGCCTGGAGTGGACTTTTCTACGAGACCCAGTACTTC. The entire variable domain, with the rest obtained from reference TRBV30 and TRBJ2-5, is as follows: SQTIHQWPATLVQPVGSPLSLECTVEGTSNPNLYWYRQAAGRGLQLLFYSVGIGQISSEVPQNLSASRPQDRQFILSSKKLLLSDSGFYLCAWSGLFYETQYFGPGTRLLVL.

The chain joins TRBV28 to TRBJ2-5; TRBD1 or TRBD2 may be the D gene (5 bases each). CDR3 length: 14 amino acids. With 2 bases removed from V and 5 bases from J, the gap between germline ends came to 12 bases. Germline lookup yields CDR1 MDHEN and CDR2 SYDVKM. The CDR3 sequence is CASSLEWDGETQYF. CDR3 nucleotides: TGTGCCAGCAGTTTAGAGTGGGACGGGGAGACCCAGTACTTC.

CDR3 loop: CASSFRYASNNQPQHF. The CDR3 nucleotides are TGTGCCAGCAGCTTCCGGTACGCGAGCAACAATCAGCCCCAGCATTTT. The V and J genes are TRBV5-6 and TRBJ1-5; D is uncertain. V was cut by 2 bases and J by 3 bases, with 15 bases left in between. Germline V gives CDR1 SGHDT, CDR2 YYEEEE. This CDR3 has 16 residues.

CDR3 region: CASSPTTGTGSEQYF. CDR3 nucleotides: TGTGCCAGCAGTCCCACCACCGGGACAGGGTCTGAGCAGTACTTC. The V and J genes are TRBV28 and TRBJ2-7; 9 bases map to TRBD1. Germline loops: CDR1 MDHEN, CDR2 SYDVKM. With V trimmed by 5 bases and J by 7 bases, 12 bases remained unmatched. The CDR3 runs to 15 residues.

The V gene is TRBV4-2, the J gene TRBJ1-1, with no clear D. In germline, CDR1 is LGHNA, CDR2 YNFKEQ. Trimming pared 0 bases from V and 1 base from J, leaving 24 bases between. The CDR3 spans 20 residues. Here the CDR3 reads CASSQDLVGVSLYSNTEAFF. The CDR3 DNA is TGTGCCAGCAGCCAAGATCTCGTAGGTGTCAGCCTATACTCGAACACTGAAGCTTTCTTT.

The V call is TRBV7-8, the J call TRBJ2-7; possibly TRBD1 or TRBD2 for D (5 bases each). This CDR3 region has 17 residues. Trimming shortened V by 2 bases and J by 0 bases, and 17 bases separated the two germline ends. Germline-derived CDR1 and CDR2 are SGHVS and FQNEAQ. The CDR3 sequence: CASSLRFGTESSYEQYF. The CDR3 coding sequence is TGTGCCAGCAGCTTACGTTTCGGGACCGAGAGCTCCTACGAGCAGTACTTC.

This chain uses TRBV30 with TRBJ2-1, with 9 bases that match TRBD2. Germline loops: CDR1 GTSNPN, CDR2 SVGIG (reference sequence). This CDR3 is 14 amino acids long. The trim removed 5 bases at V and 3 bases at J, leaving 5 bases unmatched. For the CDR3, the DNA is TGTGCCTGGCACGCGGGGGGGATCTACAATGAGCAGTTCTTC. The encoded protein is CAWHAGGIYNEQFF.

In regard to this clone: Germline and junction disagree at one end, which may indicate a read error. The rearrangement links TRBV7-2 to TRBJ2-3; either TRBD1 or TRBD2 may supply D (5 bases each). CDR3 size: 11 residues. Germline V gives CDR1 SGHTA, CDR2 FQGNSA. DNA for the CDR3: TGTGCCAGCAGCCGACCGGGACCCCCCCTTTTT. Translating it yields CASSRPGPPLF. Based on the CDR3 plus reference TRBV7-2 and TRBJ2-3, the full variable domain is GAGVSQSPSNKVTEKGKDVELRCDPISGHTALYWYRQSLGQGLEFLIYFQGNSAPDKSGLPSDRFSAERTGGSVSTLTIQRTQQEDSAVYLCASSRPGPPLFGPGTRLTVL.

For the CDR3, the DNA is TGTGCCAGCAGCTCAGGACTAGCTATGGATACGCAGTATTTT. Its protein product is CASSSGLAMDTQYF. The chain has TRBV7-2 and TRBJ2-3; 8 positions match TRBD2. The germline CDR1 and CDR2 sequences are SGHTA and FQGNSA. Trimming took 4 bases from V and 6 from J; bases not matched to a gene: 6. This CDR3 spans 14 amino acids.

This rearrangement joins TRBV2 to TRBJ2-5; TRBD2 agrees at 14 bases. The junction had 20 bases not matched to a gene; V was cut back by 3 bases and J by 5 bases. The germline gives CDR1 SNHLY, CDR2 FYNNEI. CDR3 length equals 21 residues. The CDR3 here is CASSEPGLAGGPLQHGETQYF. The CDR3, as DNA: TGTGCCAGCAGTGAGCCCGGACTAGCGGGAGGCCCTCTACAACATGGTGAGACCCAGTACTTC.

The rearrangement links TRBV6-6 to TRBJ1-3; TRBD1 is a possible D gene (6 bases). V dropped 2 bases and J dropped 1 base, with 9 bases sitting between them. Germline lookup yields CDR1 MNHNY and CDR2 SVGAGI (reference sequence). This CDR3 region has 15 residues. In DNA, the CDR3 is TGTGCCAGCAGTTACCCAGACAGGTCTGGAAACACCATATATTTT. Protein sequence: CASSYPDRSGNTIYF.

The rearrangement joins TRBV7-6 to TRBJ1-4; a possible D gene is TRBD1 (5 bases). Trimming pared 5 bases from V and 8 bases from J, leaving 24 bases between. CDR3 length: 17 residues. Germline V gene sequence: CDR1 SGHVS, CDR2 FNYEAQ. This CDR3 is CASSLRGRASVGEKLFF. The CDR3 DNA reads TGTGCCAGCAGCCTAAGAGGCAGGGCGTCGGTAGGGGAAAAACTGTTTTTT.